The rows below give T cell receptor beta chains drawn from one sample of a study of T cells in Graves' hyperthyroidism and ophthalmopathy. TCRdb passed the multiplex PCR reads through MiXCR, listing each CDR3 protein once. Of nearly 600,000 distinct CDR3 sequences listed, about 15% are singletons. Sequencing input: blood. Every receptor here comes from a woman aged 25 to 39 with Graves' hyperthyroidism that later progressed to Graves' ophthalmopathy. The CDR3 runs from the conserved cysteine through the conserved F or W. Fields, in order: clone size, D gene, J gene, V gene, CDR3 protein, CDR3 DNA. D genes are given only for firm matches. Where a row states a size, it is once, few, many or the class of an expanded clone; other rows omit it.

. TRBD2 TRBJ2-1 TRBV6-5 CASSSQTSAPYNEQFF TGTGCCAGCAGTTCCCAAACTAGCGCCCCCTACAATGAGCAGTTCTTC
many . TRBJ1-1 TRBV5-1 CASSLITGNQNTEAFF TGCGCCAGCAGCTTGATTACGGGGAACCAAAACACTGAAGCTTTCTTT
. . TRBJ2-7 TRBV9 CASSAEADYEQYF TGTGCCAGCAGCGCGGAGGCAGACTACGAGCAGTACTTC
few . TRBJ2-2 TRBV6-1 CASRPPDTGELFF TGTGCCAGCAGACCCCCGGACACCGGGGAGCTGTTTTTT
many TRBD2 TRBJ2-1 TRBV5-1 CASSYGTTKNEQFF TGCGCCAGCAGTTACGGGACTACCAAGAATGAGCAGTTCTTC
many . TRBJ2-7 TRBV24-1 CATSDSVGDTGLYEQYF TGTGCCACCAGTGATTCCGTCGGGGACACGGGGCTATACGAGCAGTACTTC
many . TRBJ1-6 TRBV25-1 CASSESAGVNSPLHF TGTGCCAGCAGTGAAAGCGCTGGGGTAAATTCACCCCTCCACTTT
. TRBD2 TRBJ2-1 TRBV6-1 CASSSTSGSTDEQFF TGTGCCAGCAGTTCCACTAGCGGGAGTACAGATGAGCAGTTCTTC
few . TRBJ2-3 TRBV30 CAWIPSRGSTDTQYF TGTGCCTGGATTCCCTCTCGGGGGAGCACAGATACGCAGTATTTT
many TRBD1 TRBJ2-1 TRBV29-1 CSVHRGTNEQFF TGCAGCGTCCACAGGGGGACCAATGAGCAGTTCTTC
few TRBD2 TRBJ2-3 TRBV19 CASQTSGGTDTQYF TGTGCCAGCCAAACTAGCGGGGGTACAGATACGCAGTATTTT
many . TRBJ1-2 TRBV20-1 CSAISITGLANYGYTF TGCAGTGCTATCTCAATTACAGGGCTAGCTAACTATGGCTACACCTTC
few TRBD1 TRBJ1-1 TRBV6-1 CASDHQGVNTEAFF TGTGCCAGCGACCATCAGGGGGTGAACACTGAAGCTTTCTTT
many . TRBJ1-1 TRBV27 CASSRGAVNTEAFF TGTGCCAGCAGTCGCGGGGCGGTGAACACTGAAGCTTTCTTT
many . TRBJ2-7 TRBV7-8 CASSGRAGPGDNEQYF TGTGCCAGCAGTGGTAGGGCAGGTCCGGGGGATAACGAGCAGTACTTC
many . TRBJ1-6 TRBV28 CASSFPTEGTTLHF TGTGCCAGCAGTTTCCCGACCGAGGGGACAACCCTCCACTTT
many . TRBJ1-1 TRBV19 CASSPDGAPNTEAFF TGTGCCAGTAGCCCGGACGGGGCGCCGAACACTGAAGCTTTCTTT
many . TRBJ2-6 TRBV24-1 CATSEIVVSGANVLTF TGTGCCACCAGTGAAATTGTCGTCTCTGGGGCCAACGTCCTGACTTTC
many TRBD2 TRBJ2-7 TRBV7-7 CASSPNSGSSYEQYF TGTGCTAGCAGCCCGAATAGCGGGAGTAGCTACGAGCAGTACTTC
many . TRBJ2-7 TRBV24-1 CATSDGDEQYF TGTGCCACCAGTGATGGGGACGAGCAGTACTTC
. . TRBJ1-2 TRBV19 CASKGTGNYGYTF TGTGCCAGTAAGGGAACGGGCAACTATGGCTACACCTTC
. . TRBJ1-3 TRBV18 CASSLGVLSSGNTIHF TGTGCCAGCTCACTAGGGGTGCTCTCCTCTGGAAACACCATACATTTT
few . TRBJ2-2 TRBV29-1 CSVEETKQGTTGELFF TGCAGCGTTGAAGAAACCAAACAGGGAACCACCGGGGAGCTGTTTTTT
. . TRBJ2-7 TRBV5-1 CASAGGSTYEQYF TGCGCCAGTGCGGGCGGATCGACCTACGAGCAGTACTTC
few TRBD2 TRBJ2-7 TRBV20-1 CSAKEGAGGSYEQYF TGCAGTGCTAAGGAAGGAGCGGGAGGATCCTACGAGCAGTACTTC
. . TRBJ1-3 TRBV12-3/TRBV12-4 CASSPTQVSSGNTIYF TGTGCCAGCAGTCCCACACAGGTCAGCTCTGGAAACACCATATATTTT
few . TRBJ2-1 TRBV11-2 CASKGEAVTYNEQFF TGTGCCAGCAAGGGAGAAGCGGTTACCTACAATGAGCAGTTCTTC
many . TRBJ2-5 TRBV11-3 CASSQLGIKETQYF TGTGCCAGCAGCCAACTCGGGATTAAAGAGACCCAGTACTTC
many TRBD2 TRBJ2-7 TRBV19 CASSALTTSGSYEQYF TGTGCCAGTAGTGCCCTCACGACTAGCGGGAGCTACGAGCAGTACTTC